Presented here are 15 T cell receptor beta chains from one specimen sequenced in a study of T cell responses to AZD1222 COVID-19 vaccine. TCRdb's copy holds only in-frame clones and misses some; the assay was immunoSEQ multiplex PCR. The sample records under 150,000 clones, approximately 83% being singletons. The specimen was peripheral blood, collected on day 0 of MenACWY control vaccination. These receptors were obtained from an adult in good health.

As DNA, the CDR3 is TGCGCCAGCAGCTTGGCCCTAAACAGTGCCACTAACTATGGCTACACCTTC. The encoded protein is CASSLALNSATNYGYTF. The rearrangement joins TRBV5-1 to TRBJ1-2; D not resolved. Germline lookup yields CDR1 SGHRS and CDR2 YFSETQ. Trimming removed 0 bases from V and 0 bases from J, with 15 bases in between. CDR3 length: 17 amino acids.

This sequence joins TRBV28 and TRBJ1-2; D gene unclear. V was trimmed by 1 base and J by 5 bases, leaving 11 bases between them. The CDR3 covers 14 residues. The germline CDR1 and CDR2 sequences are MDHEN and SYDVKM. The CDR3 here is CASSLYNLQYGYTF. CDR3 in DNA: TGTGCCAGCAGTTTATATAACCTACAGTATGGCTACACCTTC.

The chain has TRBV12-3 or TRBV12-4 and TRBJ1-1; no definite D call. The CDR3 is 13 residues long. With 1 base removed from V and 5 bases from J, the gap between germline ends came to 8 bases. The CDR3 is CASSLGPMTEAFF. CDR3 DNA: TGTGCCAGCAGTTTAGGCCCGATGACTGAAGCTTTCTTT.

The chain recombines TRBV9 with TRBJ2-1; TRBD2 might be the D (7 bases). V was shortened by 0 bases and J by 9 bases, with 19 bases between the two germline ends. The length of the CDR3 is 16 residues. Per the germline V gene, CDR1 is SGDLS and CDR2 is YYNGEE. In nucleotides, the CDR3 is TGTGCCAGCAGCGTAGAACCGGGGGGCGGGAGCGGTGAGCAGTTCTTC. Translated: CASSVEPGGGSGEQFF. Together with reference TRBV9 and TRBJ2-1, the CDR3 gives the full variable domain: DSGVTQTPKHLITATGQRVTLRCSPRSGDLSVYWYQQSLDQGLQFLIQYYNGEERAKGNILERFSAQQFPDLHSELNLSSLELGDSALYFCASSVEPGGGSGEQFFGPGTRLTVL.

The gene calls are TRBV24-1 and TRBJ2-1; TRBD2 aligns across 15 bases. V was clipped by 5 bases and J by 9 bases; unmatched bases: 7. CDR3 size: 16 residues. Germline CDR1 KGHDR, CDR2 SFDVKD. The CDR3 DNA is TGTGCCACCAGTGCCCCGGGACTAGCGGGGGGCGGTGAGCAGTTCTTC. Its translation: CATSAPGLAGGGEQFF.

The chain uses TRBV6-5 and TRBJ2-2; the D gene is possibly TRBD1 (6 bases). CDR3 size: 16 residues. Germline CDR1 and CDR2: MNHEY and SVGAGI. Trimming took off 2 bases at V and 5 bases at J, with 15 bases between the two ends. CDR3 sequence reads: CASSYGTHRVTGELFF. CDR3 nucleotides: TGTGCCAGCAGTTACGGAACCCACAGGGTGACCGGGGAGCTGTTTTTT.

The V and J genes are TRBV6-5 and TRBJ1-2, with 9 positions matching TRBD1. This CDR3 is 13 amino acids long. Germline CDR1 is MNHEY and CDR2 is SVGAGI. Trimming removed 6 bases from V and 4 bases from J; junction bases left unmatched: 3. CDR3 residues: CASRATGGYGYTF. CDR3 DNA: TGTGCCAGCAGAGCGACAGGGGGCTATGGCTACACCTTC.

This clone has only one observation. The chain uses TRBV4-2 and TRBJ1-4, with D maybe TRBD1 (5 bases). Trimming removed 0 bases at V and 7 bases at J, with 15 bases between. The CDR3 runs to 16 residues. Germline loops: CDR1 LGHNA, CDR2 YNFKEQ. The CDR3 is CASSQEIGREVEKLFF. CDR3 in DNA: TGTGCCAGCAGCCAAGAAATCGGCAGGGAGGTTGAAAAACTGTTTTTT.

Here the CDR3 DNA reads TGTGCCACCAGCAGAGGCCGGGACAGTCAGCCCCAGCATTTT. Amino acids: CATSRGRDSQPQHF. This rearrangement joins TRBV15 to TRBJ1-5; 7 bases match TRBD1. V lost 1 base to trimming and J lost 6 bases; unmatched junction nucleotides: 3. The CDR3 is 14 amino acids. From germline, CDR1 is LNHNV and CDR2 YYDKDF (reference sequence).

The sample holds a few counts of this clone. The chain employs TRBV27 and TRBJ2-5, with 7 nucleotides matching TRBD2. The CDR3 has 15 amino acids. Per germline, CDR1 MNHEY and CDR2 SMNVEV (reference sequence). V was clipped by 6 bases and J by 1 base; unmatched bases: 8. The CDR3 nucleotides are TGTGCCAGCAGCTTCGGACTAGTTGGCCAAGAGACCCAGTACTTC. This translates into CASSFGLVGQETQYF.

This clone was counted a few times. The chain has TRBV24-1 and TRBJ1-5; D is uncertain. Germline loops: CDR1 KGHDR, CDR2 SFDVKD. Trimming left V 9 bases short and J 5 bases short, with 13 bases between. The CDR3 has 13 amino acids. The CDR3 region has the DNA TGTGCCACCTCCCAAAAGTGGGATCAGCCCCAGCATTTT. This translates into CATSQKWDQPQHF.

The V and J genes are TRBV7-3 and TRBJ2-1; D is perhaps TRBD2 (6 bases). Germline CDR1 reads SGHTA; CDR2 reads FQGTGA. CDR3 size: 16 residues. Trimming cost V 5 bases and J 5 bases, with 19 bases left between them. CDR3 protein: CASSPSGRGNHNEQFF. In DNA, the CDR3 is TGTGCCAGCAGCCCCTCAGGGCGGGGCAACCACAATGAGCAGTTCTTC. The complete variable domain, with remaining parts taken from reference TRBV7-3 and TRBJ2-1, reads GAGVSQTPSNKVTEKGKYVELRCDPISGHTALYWYRQSLGQGPEFLIYFQGTGAADDSGLPNDRFFAVRPEGSVSTLKIQRTERGDSAVYLCASSPSGRGNHNEQFFGPGTRLTVL.

This clone was picked up a small number of times. The chain uses TRBV7-8 and TRBJ1-3; the D gene is possibly TRBD1 (5 bases). The CDR3 has 17 residues. Germline loops: CDR1 SGHVS, CDR2 FQNEAQ. Trimming cost V 1 base and J 0 bases, with 13 bases left between them. The CDR3 loop reads CASSLVGGAPSGNTIYF. In DNA, the CDR3 is TGTGCCAGCAGCTTAGTCGGAGGGGCTCCCTCTGGAAACACCATATATTTT.

This chain joins TRBV4-3 and TRBJ1-3; tentatively, D is TRBD1 (6 bases). Germline V gene lookup returns CDR1 LGHNA and CDR2 YSLEER. The V gene lost 6 bases and the J gene lost 4 bases, with 13 bases spanning the gap. There are 14 residues in the CDR3. CDR3: CASSTGTQGNTIYF. In DNA, the CDR3 is TGCGCCAGCAGTACGGGGACACAAGGAAACACCATATATTTT.

This clone was seen more than once but under ten times. This chain's CDR3 is CASSEARASYEQYF. Here the CDR3 DNA reads TGTGCCAGCAGTGAAGCAAGGGCCTCCTACGAGCAGTACTTC. The rearrangement links TRBV25-1 to TRBJ2-7, with D unresolved. Trimming shortened V by 2 bases and J by 0 bases, and 8 bases separated the two germline ends. The CDR3 loop spans 14 amino acids. Looked up from germline, CDR1 is MGHDK and CDR2 is SYGVNS.